This T cell receptor (beta chain) was observed in a study of T cells in Graves' hyperthyroidism and ophthalmopathy (dated by TCRdb to 2018 to 2020). About the study as a whole: Peripheral blood samples were taken at initial diagnosis, before any treatment was given. Whether ophthalmopathy could be predicted prospectively was tested in an independent validation cohort made up of under 20 hyperthyroidism patients plus 17 patients who later progressed to ophthalmopathy. TCR V-J signatures able to tell the groups apart were searched for in a discovery cohort of 90 to 100 patients, of whom about 40 had Graves' ophthalmopathy and around 57 had stable Graves' hyperthyroidism. According to the paper, TCR Vbeta CDR3 sequencing was carried out on about 140 peripheral blood samples, which came from some 41 ophthalmopathy, about 75 hyperthyroidism and roughly 17 progressor patients. Once sampling was done, hyperthyroidism patients were given methimazole at a starting dose of 30 mg daily, whereas ophthalmopathy patients were given high-dose intravenous methylprednisolone. The 75 to 100 discovery patients were randomly divided into training and test sets at a 7:3 ratio. In addition, the study compared T-cell repertoires in thyroid tissue and in blood from six Graves' hyperthyroidism patients.

Via the germline V gene, CDR1 is SGHTA and CDR2 FQGNSA. Trimmed from V: 6 bases; trimmed from J: 7 bases; junction bases lacking a gene match: 9. Counted from cysteine to phenylalanine, this CDR3 has 14 amino acids. The entry retains the CDR3 DNA only, 42 bases that are in frame from base 1. Amplification of TCR beta CDR3 regions was carried out from RNA transcripts. A first-round RT-PCR of the TCR CDR3 used the HTBI primer set with the Qiagen OneStep RT-PCR kit. The libraries were constructed in a second round of multiplex PCR and then size-selected and purified. The libraries were sequenced on an Illumina HiSeq2000 using paired-end 100 bp reads. As for the authors' bioinformatics: Raw data were processed with SOAPnuke, discarding reads with adapters, uncalled bases, mean Phred below 15, or no exact constant-primer or identifier match. High-quality paired reads were merged using COPE v1.2.5, and each unique nucleotide sequence was defined as a clonotype. MiTCR v1.1 was used to align the clonotypes against IMGT TRBV, TRBD and TRBJ reference segments. The analysis was restricted to V-J combinations with a frequency above 0.0001, which together covered about 99% of the repertoires. A TCS score was defined as the ratio between F50 (clonal expansion) and ExV (chaos), using BLOSUM62-based TCRdist between CDR3 peptides within each V-J. Welch's t-statistics and random forest reduced approximately 520 V-J features to 10 to 15, which were used in a naive Bayes classifier (R e1071). The public reads were quality trimmed at Q25 with fastp and then assembled into clones with MiXCR by TCRdb, keeping productive beta chains. Rows with a matching CDR3 protein are joined into one entry that keeps the most common DNA and genes. For this entry, the V and J calls and clone size follow TCRdb and not the study's own pipeline. This sample gives 560,000 or so distinct CDR3 sequences in total; 20% of them show up just once. The top ten clones comprise roughly 44% of the sample.

Ophthalmopathy patients had moderately to severely active disease, Clinical Activity Score of at least 3, NOSPECS grade of at least 4, and duration under 3 months. Patients with uncontrolled infections, other autoimmune diseases, pregnancy or lactation were excluded. Diagnoses were established on the basis of clinical symptoms, serum thyroxine and TRAb, thyroid ultrasound, and orbital computed tomography. PBMCs were isolated from 10 ml of fresh peripheral blood by Ficoll-Paque density gradient centrifugation. Total RNA was extracted with Trizol reagent, and quality was checked on an Agilent 2100 Bioanalyzer. As for this clonotype: Its antigen is not yet known. Qualities for individual bases were not recorded, and no much larger clone is one base off.

What the authors observed across the whole study: Sample size was not statistically predetermined, and blinding of investigators to group allocation was not performed. In validation, progression to ophthalmopathy was predicted by the model with 70.59% sensitivity and just over 72% specificity, a median of roughly 6.4 months before onset. Blood samples also contained most of the expanded thyroid clonotypes (frequency above 0.001), which suggests that blood repertoires may reflect thyroid immune responses. In cross-validation, a model built on a 13 V-J signature told ophthalmopathy apart from stable hyperthyroidism with less than 90% sensitivity and 81% to 82% specificity, and in testing the same model reached 80%/75%.

The sample consisted of blood. The chain links TRBV7-2 with TRBJ1-5; 7 junctional bases match TRBD1. The sequence was obtained from a man aged 35-49 years with Graves' ophthalmopathy. The DNA sequence is as follows: TGTGCCAGCAGTTACCGGGACAGCCGGCAGCCCCAGCATTTT. It translates to CASSYRDSRQPQHF.